This TCR beta chain was sequenced for a study of beta chain features in type 1 diabetes. Study outcomes and limitations: Any PCR bias toward short templates would affect both groups alike. Whether HLA type affects TCRB rearrangement stayed undetermined in the present work.

By way of CD45RO/CCR7/CD25/CD127/CD95/CD27, the CD4+ regulatory, stem cell-like memory, central memory and naive cells were sorted. V trimming: 1 base; J trimming: 2 bases; junction bases outside the gene matches: 8. The CDR3 runs 18 residues. Per the germline V gene, CDR1 is SGHDT and CDR2 is YYEEEE. Since all of the isolated RNA was reverse transcribed, expressed TCRB transcripts were what got sequenced. Some 4 million reads on average were seen across naive, central memory and regulatory T cell samples. Some clones are missing from TCRdb's copy, which holds only in-frame ones; the method was immunoSEQ multiplex PCR. The sample yields 350,000 to 450,000 clones, over 12% seen once. This clone was counted a few times. Its antigen is currently unknown.

The chain recombines TRBV5-6 with TRBJ2-3; 12 nucleotides align to TRBD2. The specimen sequenced was naive CD4+ T cells from blood. This receptor was taken from a woman between 18 and 29 years old in good health. The CDR3 reads CASSLYLLAGGLTDTQYF. The CDR3 DNA reads as TGTGCCAGCAGCTTGTATTTGCTAGCGGGAGGGCTCACAGATACGCAGTATTTT.